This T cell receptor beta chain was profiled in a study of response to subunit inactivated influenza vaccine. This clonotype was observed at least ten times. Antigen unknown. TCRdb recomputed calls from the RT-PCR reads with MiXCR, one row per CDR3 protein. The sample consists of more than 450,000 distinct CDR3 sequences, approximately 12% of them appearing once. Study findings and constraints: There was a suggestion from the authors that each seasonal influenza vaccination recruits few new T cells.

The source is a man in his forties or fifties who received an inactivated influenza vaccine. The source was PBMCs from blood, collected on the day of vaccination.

The CDR3 bases are TGTGCCAGCAGCTCCCCCCGAGGGGCAGATACGCAGTATTTT. Protein: CASSSPRGADTQYF. The gene calls are TRBV7-9 and TRBJ2-3, with D tentatively TRBD1 or TRBD2 (5 bases each). Trimming stripped 4 bases from V and 4 bases from J, with 12 bases between. CDR1 is SEHNR and CDR2 is FQNEAQ in the germline V gene (reference sequence). CDR3 length: 14 amino acids. The complete variable domain, with remaining parts taken from reference TRBV7-9 and TRBJ2-3, reads DTGVSQNPRHKITKRGQNVTFRCDPISEHNRLYWYRQTLGQGPEFLTYFQNEAQLEKSRLLSDRFSAERPKGSFSTLEIQRTEQGDSAMYLCASSSPRGADTQYFGPGTRLTVL.